This passage covers 21 T cell receptor beta chains from one sample sequenced in a study of blood T cell repertoires in COVID-19. The method was immunoSEQ multiplex PCR; TCRdb's version includes in-frame clones alone and lacks a portion of them. The sample shows about 59,000 clones, 79% of them seen only once. Sequenced material: peripheral blood. The receptors come from a man aged 60 to 69 with acute or convalescent COVID-19.

V usage is TRBV28 and J usage is TRBJ2-3, with D unresolved. Germline CDR1 reads MDHEN; CDR2 reads SYDVKM. This CDR3 is built from 11 residues. V was pared by 8 bases and J by 3 bases, with 6 bases between. CDR3 loop: CASCRTDTQYF. In DNA form, the CDR3 reads TGTGCCAGCTGCCGGACAGATACGCAGTATTTT.

This clone is a singleton in its sample. The V and J genes are TRBV7-3 and TRBJ2-7; D remains unclear. Germline values: CDR1 SGHTA, CDR2 FQGTGA. This CDR3 is built from 19 residues. V dropped 5 bases and J dropped 6 bases, with 32 bases sitting between them. This CDR3 reads CASSIPLSHFPQWSGEQYF. The DNA of the CDR3 is TGTGCCAGCAGCATCCCCCTTTCCCATTTTCCGCAGTGGTCTGGCGAGCAGTACTTC. The full variable domain, with the rest looked up from reference TRBV7-3 and TRBJ2-7, is GAGVSQTPSNKVTEKGKYVELRCDPISGHTALYWYRQSLGQGPEFLIYFQGTGAADDSGLPNDRFFAVRPEGSVSTLKIQRTERGDSAVYLCASSIPLSHFPQWSGEQYFGPGTRLTVT.

The chain employs TRBV6-5 and TRBJ2-7; a weak D match, TRBD1 (6 bases). Germline values: CDR1 MNHEY, CDR2 SVGAGI. CDR3 length: 13 amino acids. V lost 5 bases to trimming and J lost 3 bases, with 11 bases between them. CDR3 region: CASSRTGFYEQYF. The CDR3 DNA sequence: TGTGCCAGCAGTCGAACAGGGTTCTACGAGCAGTACTTC.

This clone was seen more than once but under ten times. This chain uses TRBV11-2 with TRBJ1-3; 10 bases are shared with TRBD1. In germline, CDR1 is SGHAT, CDR2 FQNNGV. The V gene end was trimmed by 6 bases and the J gene end by 6 bases; junction bases not matched to a gene: 11. The CDR3 covers 16 residues. CDR3 loop: CASSQADRGKENTIYF. The CDR3 DNA reads TGTGCCAGCAGTCAGGCGGACAGGGGGAAGGAAAACACCATATATTTT.

The chain recombines TRBV28 with TRBJ1-5; D unclear. The CDR3 is 15 residues long. The germline V gene has CDR1 MDHEN and CDR2 SYDVKM. The V end lost 2 bases, the J end lost 0 bases, and 8 bases lay between the germline ends. The CDR3: CASSLGGNSNQPQHF. CDR3 nucleotide sequence: TGTGCCAGCAGTTTAGGAGGGAATAGCAATCAGCCCCAGCATTTT.

This chain links TRBV5-5 with TRBJ2-7; 7 bases align to TRBD1. Looked up from germline, CDR1 is SGHKS and CDR2 is YYEKEE (reference sequence). There are 13 residues in the CDR3. J was trimmed by 7 bases and V by 3 bases; bases with no gene match: 7. The CDR3 nucleotides are TGTGCCAGCAGCTCGGACAGGTGGGGTGAGCAGTACTTC. It translates to CASSSDRWGEQYF.

V is TRBV24-1 and J is TRBJ2-3; TRBD2 matches 8 bases. This CDR3 contains 16 residues. With V trimmed by 2 bases and J by 4 bases, 7 bases remained unmatched. Germline-derived CDR1 and CDR2 are KGHDR and SFDVKD. In nucleotides, the CDR3 is TGTGCCACCAGTGATTACAGCGGGAGTAGTCCAGATACGCAGTATTTT. Translation: CATSDYSGSSPDTQYF.

The chain combines TRBV29-1 with TRBJ2-5, with D tentatively TRBD1 (6 bases). The germline V gene has CDR1 SQVTM and CDR2 ANQGSEA. This CDR3 is 13 amino acids long. V lost 6 bases to trimming and J lost 1 base, with 12 bases between them. The CDR3: CSVNTGIQETQYF. CDR3 bases: TGCAGCGTAAATACAGGGATCCAAGAGACCCAGTACTTC.

The chain combines TRBV19 with TRBJ2-2, with TRBD1 identical over 8 bases. This CDR3 is built from 16 residues. V trimming: 5 bases; J trimming: 1 base; junction bases outside the gene matches: 6. Germline lookup yields CDR1 LNHDA and CDR2 SQIVND (reference sequence). The chain's CDR3 is CASSPWTGKNTGELFF. CDR3 bases: TGTGCCAGTAGTCCTTGGACAGGGAAGAACACCGGGGAGCTGTTTTTT. The full variable domain, completed using reference TRBV19 and TRBJ2-2, is DGGITQSPKYLFRKEGQNVTLSCEQNLNHDAMYWYRQDPGQGLRLIYYSQIVNDFQKGDIAEGYSVSREKKESFPLTVTSAQKNPTAFYLCASSPWTGKNTGELFFGEGSRLTVL.

The V call is TRBV29-1, the J call TRBJ2-3, with TRBD1 matching 8 bases. CDR3 length equals 18 residues. The germline V gene encodes CDR1 SQVTM and CDR2 ANQGSEA. V trimming: 7 bases; J trimming: 0 bases; junction bases outside the gene matches: 18. This chain's CDR3 is CSAAGWGLQGGSTDTQYF. CDR3 sequence (DNA): TGCAGCGCTGCGGGATGGGGTCTACAGGGGGGTAGCACAGATACGCAGTATTTT.

V and J are TRBV6-2 or TRBV6-3 and TRBJ2-2; TRBD2 aligns across 9 bases. The CDR3 has 14 residues. The V and J ends lost 5 bases and 4 bases, in that order; junction bases with no gene match: 2. From germline, CDR1 is MNHEY and CDR2 SVGEGT. CDR3 sequence (DNA): TGTGCCAGCAGTCTAGCGGGAACCACCGGGGAGCTGTTTTTT. Translating gives CASSLAGTTGELFF.

The chain combines TRBV9 with TRBJ2-7; 9 nucleotides line up with TRBD1. CDR1 is SGDLS, CDR2 YYNGEE, per germline. J was trimmed by 2 bases and V by 0 bases; bases with no gene match: 6. CDR3 length equals 16 residues. CDR3 in amino acids: CASSVGPGTGTYEQYF. CDR3 nucleotide sequence: TGTGCCAGCAGCGTAGGCCCGGGGACAGGGACCTACGAGCAGTACTTC.

This rearrangement joins TRBV21-1 to TRBJ2-5; the table's D call TRBD1 went unverified against the DNA. TRBV21-1 is designated a pseudogene. This CDR3 is 15 amino acids long. The CDR3 nucleotides read TGTGCCAGCAGTCAGGACAGGGGCGCACAAGAGACCCAGTACTTC. Protein product: CASSQDRGAQETQYF.

This CDR3 is CASARRRVTGEQYF. The CDR3 region has the DNA TGCGCCAGCGCCAGAAGAAGGGTAACAGGCGAGCAGTACTTC. This rearrangement joins TRBV10-2 to TRBJ2-7, with a possible D match to TRBD1 (5 bases). The CDR3 spans 14 residues. The ends were cut back, 8 bases at V and 6 bases at J, with 20 bases in the middle. Germline V gives CDR1 WSHSY, CDR2 SAAADI.

The chain links TRBV28 to TRBJ1-5, with D possibly TRBD1 on 5 matching bases. Germline CDR1 is MDHEN and CDR2 is SYDVKM. The CDR3 covers 14 residues. Trimming removed 5 bases at V and 3 bases at J, with 11 bases between. The DNA for the CDR3 is TGTGCCAGCAGTCCAGACAGTATCAATCAGCCCCAGCATTTT. It specifies CASSPDSINQPQHF. Together with reference TRBV28 and TRBJ1-5, the CDR3 gives the full variable domain: DVKVTQSSRYLVKRTGEKVFLECVQDMDHENMFWYRQDPGLGLRLIYFSYDVKMKEKGDIPEGYSVSREKKERFSLILESASTNQTSMYLCASSPDSINQPQHFGDGTRLSIL.

This sequence joins TRBV18 and TRBJ2-1; D perhaps matches TRBD1 (6 bases). V was pared by 0 bases and J by 7 bases, with 13 bases between. CDR1 and CDR2 (germline): KGHSH, LQKENI. The CDR3 extends over 15 amino acids. CDR3 nucleotide sequence: TGTGCCAGCTCACCACCGGTTAGGGGGTTGAATGAGCAGTTCTTC. Residues: CASSPPVRGLNEQFF.

V gene TRBV30 combines with J gene TRBJ1-6; TRBD1 is a possible D gene (6 bases). V lost 4 bases to trimming and J lost 5 bases, with 15 bases between them. Germline V lookup: CDR1 GTSNPN, CDR2 SVGIG (reference sequence). The CDR3 runs 15 residues. CDR3 DNA: TGTGCCTGGACCCGCAGGGGCCTCAATAATTCACCCCTCCACTTT. This encodes CAWTRRGLNNSPLHF.

This chain joins TRBV11-1 and TRBJ2-5, with 11 bases identical to TRBD2. The CDR3 has 15 residues. Germline CDR1 is SGHAT and CDR2 is FQDESV (reference sequence). Losses at the gene ends were 5 bases for V and 5 bases for J; bases not matched to a gene: 7. CDR3 residues: CASSLRLAGSETQYF. The CDR3 coding sequence is TGTGCCAGCAGCCTCCGACTAGCGGGAAGTGAGACCCAGTACTTC.

The table lists this clone with a few counts. The rearrangement uses TRBV5-4 and TRBJ2-7; TRBD2 agrees at 7 bases. In germline, CDR1 is SGHNT, CDR2 YYREEE (reference sequence). The CDR3 spans 14 residues. V gave up 0 bases and J gave up 4 bases; unmatched junction bases: 4. DNA for the CDR3: TGTGCCAGCAGCTTGGGGGCTAGCGGTTACGAGCAGTACTTC. The encoded protein is CASSLGASGYEQYF.

This clone showed up just once. The chain uses TRBV6-1 and TRBJ2-7, with 9 positions matching TRBD2. CDR1 and CDR2 (germline): MNHNS, SASEGT. The V and J ends lost 3 bases and 4 bases, in that order; junction bases with no gene match: 4. CDR3 length: 14 residues. The CDR3 region has the DNA TGTGCCAGCAGTGAGGGCGCGGGGGGGTACGAGCAGTACTTC. Protein sequence: CASSEGAGGYEQYF.

The chain uses TRBV28 and TRBJ1-5, with a weak D call TRBD1 (5 bases). The CDR3 totals 14 residues. V was shortened by 9 bases and J by 0 bases, with 12 bases between the two germline ends. The germline gives CDR1 MDHEN, CDR2 SYDVKM. The CDR3 is CASRRGDSNQPQHF. The CDR3 coding sequence is TGTGCCAGTCGACGGGGGGATAGCAATCAGCCCCAGCATTTT.